This T cell receptor beta chain was sequenced in a study of blood T cell repertoires in COVID-19. Only in-frame clones appear in the TCRdb table, and some are missing; sequencing was by immunoSEQ multiplex PCR. The table includes 95,000 to 120,000 clones, approximately 88% detected once. Deletions cut 7 bases from V and 3 bases from J, with 15 bases between. From germline, CDR1 is SQVTM and CDR2 ANQGSEA. CDR3 size: 13 residues. This chain uses TRBV29-1 with TRBJ1-1, with D possibly TRBD1 on 6 matching bases. Sequenced material: peripheral blood. The clonotype originates from a human donor in a cohort sampled during active COVID-19. The CDR3 reads CSANSDRDTEAFF. The CDR3 DNA is TGCAGCGCCAACTCGGACAGAGACACTGAAGCTTTCTTT.